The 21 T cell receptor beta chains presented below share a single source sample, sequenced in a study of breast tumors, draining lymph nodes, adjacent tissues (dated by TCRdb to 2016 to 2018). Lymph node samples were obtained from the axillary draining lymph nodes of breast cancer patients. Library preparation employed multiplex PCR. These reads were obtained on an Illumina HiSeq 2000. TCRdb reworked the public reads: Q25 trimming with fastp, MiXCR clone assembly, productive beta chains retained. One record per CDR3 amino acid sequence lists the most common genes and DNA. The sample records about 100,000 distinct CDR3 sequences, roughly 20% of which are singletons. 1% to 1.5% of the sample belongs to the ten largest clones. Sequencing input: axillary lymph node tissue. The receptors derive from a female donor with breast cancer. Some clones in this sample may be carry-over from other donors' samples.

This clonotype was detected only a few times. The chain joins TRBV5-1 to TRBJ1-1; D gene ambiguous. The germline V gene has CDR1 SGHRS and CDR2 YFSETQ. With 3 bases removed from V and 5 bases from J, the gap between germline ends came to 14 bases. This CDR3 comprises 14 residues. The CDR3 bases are TGCGCCAGCAGCTCGATGACCACGGGTACTGAAGCTTTCTTT. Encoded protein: CASSSMTTGTEAFF.

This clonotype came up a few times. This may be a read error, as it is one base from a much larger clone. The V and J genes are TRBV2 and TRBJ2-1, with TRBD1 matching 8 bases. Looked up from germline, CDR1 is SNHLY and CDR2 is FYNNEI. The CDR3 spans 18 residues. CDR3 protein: CASRRDRNLGVGYSEQFF. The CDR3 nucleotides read TGTGCCAGCCGTCGGGACAGGAACTTAGGCGTGGGTTACAGTGAGCAGTTCTTC.

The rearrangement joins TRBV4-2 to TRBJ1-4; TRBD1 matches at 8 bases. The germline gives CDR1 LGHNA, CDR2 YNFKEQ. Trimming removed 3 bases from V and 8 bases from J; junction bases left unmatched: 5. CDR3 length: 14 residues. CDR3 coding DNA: TGTGCCAGCAGCCAGCAGGGGGCGGGCGAAAAACTGTTTTTT. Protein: CASSQQGAGEKLFF.

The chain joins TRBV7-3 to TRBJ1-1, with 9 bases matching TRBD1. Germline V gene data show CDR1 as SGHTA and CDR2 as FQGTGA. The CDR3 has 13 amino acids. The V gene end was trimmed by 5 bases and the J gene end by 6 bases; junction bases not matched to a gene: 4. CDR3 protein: CASSPGQGSEAFF. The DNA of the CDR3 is TGTGCCAGCAGCCCCGGACAGGGGTCTGAAGCTTTCTTT.

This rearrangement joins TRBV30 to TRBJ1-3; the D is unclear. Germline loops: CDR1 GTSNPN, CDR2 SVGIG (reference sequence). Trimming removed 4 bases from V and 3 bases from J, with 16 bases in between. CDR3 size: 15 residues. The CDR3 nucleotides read TGTGCCTGGAAAAGGACGTCGGGCGGTGGAAACACCATATATTTT. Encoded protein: CAWKRTSGGGNTIYF.

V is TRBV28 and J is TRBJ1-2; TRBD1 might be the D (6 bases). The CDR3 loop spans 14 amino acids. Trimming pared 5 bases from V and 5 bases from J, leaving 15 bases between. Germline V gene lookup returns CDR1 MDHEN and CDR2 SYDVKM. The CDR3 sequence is CASSQSPGVYGYTF. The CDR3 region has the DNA TGTGCCAGCAGTCAAAGTCCAGGGGTGTATGGCTACACCTTC.

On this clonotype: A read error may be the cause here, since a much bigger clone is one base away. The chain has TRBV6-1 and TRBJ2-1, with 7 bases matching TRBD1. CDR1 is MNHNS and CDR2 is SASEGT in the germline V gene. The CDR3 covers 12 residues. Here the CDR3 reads CASRPDRDEQIF. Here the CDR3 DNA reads TGTGCCAGCAGACCAGACAGGGATGAGCAGATCTTC.

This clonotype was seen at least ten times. The CDR3 nucleotides read TGCGCCAGCAGCACCGGAATGGGGGCCAGGGGGGGAGAGCAGTACTTC. Translated: CASSTGMGARGGEQYF. The chain combines TRBV5-1 with TRBJ2-7; D tentatively fits TRBD1 or TRBD2 (7 bases each). The germline V and J ends were trimmed by 4 bases and 7 bases, with 24 bases remaining between them. The CDR3 spans 16 residues. CDR1 and CDR2 from the germline V gene are SGHRS and YFSETQ.

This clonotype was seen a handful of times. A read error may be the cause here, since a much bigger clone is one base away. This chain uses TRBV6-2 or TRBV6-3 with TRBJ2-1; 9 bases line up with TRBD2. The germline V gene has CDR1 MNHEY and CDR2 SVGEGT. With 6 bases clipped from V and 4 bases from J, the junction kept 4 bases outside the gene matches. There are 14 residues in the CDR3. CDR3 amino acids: CASRGLARYNEQFF. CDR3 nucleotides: TGTGCCAGCAGAGGACTAGCGAGATACAATGAGCAGTTCTTC.

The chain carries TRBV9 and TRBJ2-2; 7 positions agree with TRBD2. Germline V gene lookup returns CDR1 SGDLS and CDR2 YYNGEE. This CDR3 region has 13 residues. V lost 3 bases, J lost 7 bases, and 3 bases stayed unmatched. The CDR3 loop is CASSASSGGELFF. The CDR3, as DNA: TGTGCCAGCAGCGCCTCTAGCGGCGGGGAGCTGTTTTTT.

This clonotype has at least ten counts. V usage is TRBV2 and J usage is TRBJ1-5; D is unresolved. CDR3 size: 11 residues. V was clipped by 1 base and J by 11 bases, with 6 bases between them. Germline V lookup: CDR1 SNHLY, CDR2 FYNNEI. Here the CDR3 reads CASSEEAAQHF. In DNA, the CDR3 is TGTGCCAGCAGTGAAGAGGCGGCCCAGCATTTT.

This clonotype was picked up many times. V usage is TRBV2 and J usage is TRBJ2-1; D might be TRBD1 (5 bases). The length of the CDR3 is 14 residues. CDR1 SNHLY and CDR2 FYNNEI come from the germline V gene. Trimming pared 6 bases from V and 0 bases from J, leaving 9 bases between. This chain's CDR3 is CASRQASSYNEQFF. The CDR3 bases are TGTGCCAGCAGACAGGCGAGCTCCTACAATGAGCAGTTCTTC.

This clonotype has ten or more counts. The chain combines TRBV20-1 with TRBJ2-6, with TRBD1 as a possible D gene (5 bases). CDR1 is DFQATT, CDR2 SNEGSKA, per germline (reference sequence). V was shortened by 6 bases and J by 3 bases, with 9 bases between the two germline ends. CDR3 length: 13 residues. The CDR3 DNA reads TGCAGTGCAATCAGGGTTGGGGCCAACGTCCTGACTTTC. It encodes CSAIRVGANVLTF.

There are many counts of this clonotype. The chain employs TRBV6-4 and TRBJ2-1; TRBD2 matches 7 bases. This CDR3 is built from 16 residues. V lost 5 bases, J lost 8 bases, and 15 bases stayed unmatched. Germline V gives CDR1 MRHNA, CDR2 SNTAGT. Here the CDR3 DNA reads TGTGCCAGCAGTATTAATCCGGGGGGTAGTTCGGATGAGCAGTTCTTC. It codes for CASSINPGGSSDEQFF.

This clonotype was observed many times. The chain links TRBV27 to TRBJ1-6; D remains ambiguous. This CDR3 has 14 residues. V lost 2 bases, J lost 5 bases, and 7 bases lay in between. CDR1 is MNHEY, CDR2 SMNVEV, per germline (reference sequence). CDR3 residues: CASSLRADNSPLHF. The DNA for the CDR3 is TGTGCCAGCAGTTTAAGGGCCGATAATTCACCCCTCCACTTT.

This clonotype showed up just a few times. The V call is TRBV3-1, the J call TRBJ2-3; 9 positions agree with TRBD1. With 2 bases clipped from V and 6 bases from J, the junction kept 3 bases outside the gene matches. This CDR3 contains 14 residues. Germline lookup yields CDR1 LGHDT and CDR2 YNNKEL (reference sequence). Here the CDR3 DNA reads TGTGCCAGCAGCCAATGGGACAGGGAGGATACGCAGTATTTT. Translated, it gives CASSQWDREDTQYF.

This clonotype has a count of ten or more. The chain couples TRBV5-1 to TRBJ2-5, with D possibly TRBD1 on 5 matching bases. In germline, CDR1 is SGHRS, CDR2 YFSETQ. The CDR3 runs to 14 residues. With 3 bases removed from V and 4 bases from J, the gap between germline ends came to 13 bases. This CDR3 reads CASSSQGFPETQYF. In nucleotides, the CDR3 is TGCGCCAGCAGCTCGCAGGGTTTCCCAGAGACCCAGTACTTC.

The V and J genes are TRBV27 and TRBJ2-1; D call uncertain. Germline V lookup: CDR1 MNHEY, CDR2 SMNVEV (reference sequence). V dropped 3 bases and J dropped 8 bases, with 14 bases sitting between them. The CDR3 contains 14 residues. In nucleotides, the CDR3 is TGTGCCAGCAGTTTCTTGATAAGGGTCCATGAGCAGTTCTTC. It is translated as CASSFLIRVHEQFF.

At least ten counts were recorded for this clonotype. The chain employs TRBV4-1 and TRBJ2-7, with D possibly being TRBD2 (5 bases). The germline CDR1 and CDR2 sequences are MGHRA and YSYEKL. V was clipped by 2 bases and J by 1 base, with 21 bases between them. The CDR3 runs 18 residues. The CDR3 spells CASSQRTTADLISYEQYF. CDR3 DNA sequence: TGCGCCAGCAGCCAACGAACCACAGCGGATCTAATTTCCTACGAGCAGTACTTC.

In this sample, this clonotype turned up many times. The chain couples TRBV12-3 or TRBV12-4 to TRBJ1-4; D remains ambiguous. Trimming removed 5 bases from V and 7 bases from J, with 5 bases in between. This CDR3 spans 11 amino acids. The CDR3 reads CASSRGEKLFF. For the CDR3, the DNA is TGTGCCAGCAGTCGAGGTGAAAAACTGTTTTTT.

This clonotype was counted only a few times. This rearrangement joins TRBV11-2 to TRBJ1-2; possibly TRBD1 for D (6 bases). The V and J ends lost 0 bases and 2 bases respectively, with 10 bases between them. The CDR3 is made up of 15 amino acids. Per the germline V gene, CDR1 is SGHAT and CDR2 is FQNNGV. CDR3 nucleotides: TGTGCCAGCAGCTTAGAAATGGACAGAAACTATGGCTACACCTTC. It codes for CASSLEMDRNYGYTF.